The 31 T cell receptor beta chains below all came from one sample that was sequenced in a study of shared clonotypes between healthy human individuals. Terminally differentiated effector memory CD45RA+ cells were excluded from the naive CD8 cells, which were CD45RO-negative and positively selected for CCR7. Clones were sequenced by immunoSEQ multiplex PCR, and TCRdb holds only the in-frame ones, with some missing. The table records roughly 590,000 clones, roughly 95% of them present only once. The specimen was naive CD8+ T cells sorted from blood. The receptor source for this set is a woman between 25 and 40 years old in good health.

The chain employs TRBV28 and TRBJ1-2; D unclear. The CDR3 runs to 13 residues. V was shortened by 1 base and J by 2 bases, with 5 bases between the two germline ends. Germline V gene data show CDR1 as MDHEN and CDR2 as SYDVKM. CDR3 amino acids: CASSLYVNYGYTF. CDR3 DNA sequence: TGTGCCAGCAGTTTATATGTGAACTATGGCTACACCTTC.

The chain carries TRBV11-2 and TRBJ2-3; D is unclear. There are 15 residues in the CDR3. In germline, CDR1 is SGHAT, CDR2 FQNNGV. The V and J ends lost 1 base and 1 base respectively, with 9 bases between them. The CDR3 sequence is CASSLAGRGTDTQYF. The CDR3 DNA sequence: TGTGCCAGCAGCTTAGCGGGCCGGGGCACAGATACGCAGTATTTT.

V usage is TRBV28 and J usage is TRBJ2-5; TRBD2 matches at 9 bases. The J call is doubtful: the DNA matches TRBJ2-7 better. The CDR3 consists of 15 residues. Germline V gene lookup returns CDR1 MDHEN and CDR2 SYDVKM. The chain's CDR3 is CASSSSAGGTYEQYF. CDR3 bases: TGTGCCAGCAGTTCGTCAGCGGGAGGAACTTACGAGCAGTACTTC.

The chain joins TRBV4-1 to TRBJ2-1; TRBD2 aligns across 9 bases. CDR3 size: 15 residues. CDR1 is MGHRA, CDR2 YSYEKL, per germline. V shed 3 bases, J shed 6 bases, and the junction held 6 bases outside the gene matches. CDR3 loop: CASSQSAGGPNEQFF. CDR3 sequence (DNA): TGCGCCAGCAGCCAGTCCGCGGGAGGGCCCAATGAGCAGTTCTTC.

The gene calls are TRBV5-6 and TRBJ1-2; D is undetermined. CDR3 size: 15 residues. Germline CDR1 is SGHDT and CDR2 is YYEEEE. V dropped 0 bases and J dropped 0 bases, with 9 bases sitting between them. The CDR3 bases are TGTGCCAGCAGCTTGGTGGCAGCTCCTAACTATGGCTACACCTTC. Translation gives CASSLVAAPNYGYTF.

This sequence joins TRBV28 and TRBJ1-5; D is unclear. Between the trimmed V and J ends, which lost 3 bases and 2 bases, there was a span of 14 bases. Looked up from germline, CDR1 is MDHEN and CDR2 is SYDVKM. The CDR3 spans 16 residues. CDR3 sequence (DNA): TGTGCCAGCAGTTTGTACGGGGAAATAGGCAATCAGCCCCAGCATTTT. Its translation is CASSLYGEIGNQPQHF. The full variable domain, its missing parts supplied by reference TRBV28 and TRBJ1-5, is DVKVTQSSRYLVKRTGEKVFLECVQDMDHENMFWYRQDPGLGLRLIYFSYDVKMKEKGDIPEGYSVSREKKERFSLILESASTNQTSMYLCASSLYGEIGNQPQHFGDGTRLSIL.

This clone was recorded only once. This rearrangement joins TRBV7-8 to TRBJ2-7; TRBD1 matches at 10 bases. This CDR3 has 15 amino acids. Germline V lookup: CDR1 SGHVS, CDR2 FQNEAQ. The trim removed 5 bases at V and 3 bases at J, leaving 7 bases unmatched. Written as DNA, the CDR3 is TGTGCCAGCAGCCCCCGGGACAGGGGATACTACGAGCAGTACTTC. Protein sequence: CASSPRDRGYYEQYF.

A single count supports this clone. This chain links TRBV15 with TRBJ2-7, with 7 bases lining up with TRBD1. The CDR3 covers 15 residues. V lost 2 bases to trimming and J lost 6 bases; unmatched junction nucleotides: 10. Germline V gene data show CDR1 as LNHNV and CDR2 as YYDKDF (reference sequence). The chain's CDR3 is CATSRSQGHSAEQYF. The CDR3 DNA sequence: TGTGCCACCAGCAGATCACAGGGGCACTCCGCCGAGCAGTACTTC.

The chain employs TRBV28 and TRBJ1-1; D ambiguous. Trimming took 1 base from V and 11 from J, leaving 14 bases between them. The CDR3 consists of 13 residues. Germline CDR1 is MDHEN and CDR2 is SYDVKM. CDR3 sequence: CASSLYLGKWAFF. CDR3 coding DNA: TGTGCCAGCAGTTTATATTTGGGGAAATGGGCTTTCTTT.

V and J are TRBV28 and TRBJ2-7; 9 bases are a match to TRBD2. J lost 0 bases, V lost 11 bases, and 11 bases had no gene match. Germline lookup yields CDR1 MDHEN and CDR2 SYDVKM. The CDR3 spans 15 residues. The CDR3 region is CAAGGATSASYEQYF. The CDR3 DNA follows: TGTGCCGCGGGGGGGGCTACTAGCGCCTCCTACGAGCAGTACTTC.

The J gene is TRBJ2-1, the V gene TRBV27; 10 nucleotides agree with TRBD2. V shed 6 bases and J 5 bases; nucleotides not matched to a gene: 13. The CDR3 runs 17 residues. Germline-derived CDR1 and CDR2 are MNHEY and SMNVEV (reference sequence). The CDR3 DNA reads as TGTGCCAGCAGGAATGTTCTAGCGGGAGTACGAAACAATGAGCAGTTCTTC. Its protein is CASRNVLAGVRNNEQFF.

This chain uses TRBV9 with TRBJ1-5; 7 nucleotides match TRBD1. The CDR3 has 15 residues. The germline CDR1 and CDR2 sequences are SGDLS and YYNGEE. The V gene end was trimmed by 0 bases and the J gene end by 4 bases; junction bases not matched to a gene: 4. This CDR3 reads CASSVEGAQNQPQHF. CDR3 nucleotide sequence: TGTGCCAGCAGCGTAGAGGGGGCTCAGAATCAGCCCCAGCATTTT.

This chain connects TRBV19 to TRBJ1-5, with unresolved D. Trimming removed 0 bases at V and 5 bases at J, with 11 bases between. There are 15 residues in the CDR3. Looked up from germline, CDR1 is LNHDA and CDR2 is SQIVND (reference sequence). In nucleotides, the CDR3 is TGTGCCAGTAGTATAGATTCCGTCACTTATCAGCCCCAGCATTTT. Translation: CASSIDSVTYQPQHF.

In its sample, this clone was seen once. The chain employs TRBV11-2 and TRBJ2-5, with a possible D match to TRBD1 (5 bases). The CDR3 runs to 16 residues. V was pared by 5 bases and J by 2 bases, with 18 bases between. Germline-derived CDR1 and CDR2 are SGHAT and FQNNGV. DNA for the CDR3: TGTGCCAGCAGCCCCCAGGGTACCTTGTTACAAGAGACCCAGTACTTC. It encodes CASSPQGTLLQETQYF.

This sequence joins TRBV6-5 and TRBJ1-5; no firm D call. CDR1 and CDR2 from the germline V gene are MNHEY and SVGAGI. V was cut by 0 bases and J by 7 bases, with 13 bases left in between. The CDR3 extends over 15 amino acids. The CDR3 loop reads CASSYSAEPGQPQHF. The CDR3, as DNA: TGTGCCAGCAGTTACTCAGCGGAACCAGGCCAGCCCCAGCATTTT.

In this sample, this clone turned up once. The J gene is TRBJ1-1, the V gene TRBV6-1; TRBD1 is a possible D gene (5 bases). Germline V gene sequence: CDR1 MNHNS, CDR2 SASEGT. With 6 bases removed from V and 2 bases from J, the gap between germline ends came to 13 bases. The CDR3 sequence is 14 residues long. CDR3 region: CASRDGAPNTEAFF. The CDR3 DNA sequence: TGTGCCAGCAGAGATGGGGCACCAAACACTGAAGCTTTCTTT.

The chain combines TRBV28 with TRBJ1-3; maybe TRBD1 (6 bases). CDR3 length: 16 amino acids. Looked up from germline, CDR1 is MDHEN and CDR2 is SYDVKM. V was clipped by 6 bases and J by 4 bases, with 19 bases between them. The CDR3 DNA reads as TGTGCCAGCAGCTCGATACAGGGCTCGCTGGGAAACACCATATATTTT. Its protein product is CASSSIQGSLGNTIYF.

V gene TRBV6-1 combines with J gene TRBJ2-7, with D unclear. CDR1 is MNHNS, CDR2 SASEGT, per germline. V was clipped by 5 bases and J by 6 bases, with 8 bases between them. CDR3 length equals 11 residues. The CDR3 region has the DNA TGTGCCAGCAGTAACAGATTCGAGCAGTACTTC. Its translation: CASSNRFEQYF.

The CDR3, as DNA: TGTGCCAGCAGCAGGACTAGCGGACTTCCAGAGCAGTACTTC. The encoded protein is CASSRTSGLPEQYF. J is TRBJ2-7 and V is TRBV2; 10 bases align to TRBD2. With 6 bases clipped from V and 7 bases from J, the junction kept 9 bases outside the gene matches. Germline CDR1 is SNHLY and CDR2 is FYNNEI. The CDR3 covers 14 residues. Together with reference TRBV2 and TRBJ2-7, the CDR3 gives the full variable domain: EPEVTQTPSHQVTQMGQEVILRCVPISNHLYFYWYRQILGQKVEFLVSFYNNEISEKSEIFDDQFSVERPDGSNFTLKIRSTKLEDSAMYFCASSRTSGLPEQYFGPGTRLTVT.

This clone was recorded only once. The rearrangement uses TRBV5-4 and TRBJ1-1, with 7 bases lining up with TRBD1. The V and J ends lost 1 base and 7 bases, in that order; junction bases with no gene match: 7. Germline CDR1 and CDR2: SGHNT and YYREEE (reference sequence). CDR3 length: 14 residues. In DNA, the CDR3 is TGTGCCAGCAGCTTGCGGCAGGGGGTCGTTGAAGCTTTCTTT. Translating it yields CASSLRQGVVEAFF.

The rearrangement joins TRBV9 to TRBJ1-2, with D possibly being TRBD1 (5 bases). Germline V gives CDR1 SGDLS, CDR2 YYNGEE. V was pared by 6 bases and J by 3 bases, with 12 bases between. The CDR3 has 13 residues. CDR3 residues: CASNQQGDYGYTF. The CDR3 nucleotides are TGTGCCAGCAACCAGCAGGGAGACTATGGCTACACCTTC.

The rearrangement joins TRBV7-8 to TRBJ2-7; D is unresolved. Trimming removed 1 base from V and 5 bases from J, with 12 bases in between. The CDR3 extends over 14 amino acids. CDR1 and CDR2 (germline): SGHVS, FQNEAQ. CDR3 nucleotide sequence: TGTGCCAGCAGCTTAGGATTTGCCCAGGACGAGCAGTACTTC. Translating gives CASSLGFAQDEQYF. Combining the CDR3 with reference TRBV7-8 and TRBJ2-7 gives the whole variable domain GAGVSQSPRYKVAKRGQDVALRCDPISGHVSLFWYQQALGQGPEFLTYFQNEAQLDKSGLPSDRFFAERPEGSVSTLKIQRTQQEDSAVYLCASSLGFAQDEQYFGPGTRLTVT.

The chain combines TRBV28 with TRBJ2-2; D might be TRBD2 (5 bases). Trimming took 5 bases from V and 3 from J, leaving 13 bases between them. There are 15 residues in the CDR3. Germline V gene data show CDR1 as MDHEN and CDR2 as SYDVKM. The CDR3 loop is CASSLGAGHTGELFF. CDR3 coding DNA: TGTGCCAGCAGTCTGGGAGCAGGTCACACCGGGGAGCTGTTTTTT.

CDR3 coding DNA: TGTGCCAGCAGTTTCCCCCCTGGCGGTGCAGATACGCAGTATTTT. This encodes CASSFPPGGADTQYF. This chain links TRBV28 with TRBJ2-3; D ambiguous. Trimming left V 3 bases short and J 4 bases short, with 14 bases between. The CDR3 loop spans 15 amino acids. Germline V gives CDR1 MDHEN, CDR2 SYDVKM.

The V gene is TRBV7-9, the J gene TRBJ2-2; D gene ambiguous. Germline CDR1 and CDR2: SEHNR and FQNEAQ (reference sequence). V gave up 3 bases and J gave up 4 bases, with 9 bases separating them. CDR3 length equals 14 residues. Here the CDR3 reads CASSFVASTGELFF. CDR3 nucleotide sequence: TGTGCCAGCAGCTTCGTGGCGAGCACCGGGGAGCTGTTTTTT.

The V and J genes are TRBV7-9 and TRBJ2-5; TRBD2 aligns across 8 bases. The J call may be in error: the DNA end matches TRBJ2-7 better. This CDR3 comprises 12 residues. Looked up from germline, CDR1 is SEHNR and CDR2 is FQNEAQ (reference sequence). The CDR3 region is CASNSGNYEQYF. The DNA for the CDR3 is TGTGCCAGCAATAGCGGGAACTACGAGCAGTACTTC.

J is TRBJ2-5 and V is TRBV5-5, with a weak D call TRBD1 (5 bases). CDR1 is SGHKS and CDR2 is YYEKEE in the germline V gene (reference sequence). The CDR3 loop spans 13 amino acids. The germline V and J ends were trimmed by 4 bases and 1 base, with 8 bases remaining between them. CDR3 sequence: CASSHDSQETQYF. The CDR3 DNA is TGTGCCAGCAGCCACGACAGCCAAGAGACCCAGTACTTC.

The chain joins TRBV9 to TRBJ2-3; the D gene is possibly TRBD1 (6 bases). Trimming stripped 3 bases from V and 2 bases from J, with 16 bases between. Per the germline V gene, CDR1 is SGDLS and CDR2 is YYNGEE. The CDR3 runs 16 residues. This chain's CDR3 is CASSASDRSATDTQYF. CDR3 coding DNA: TGTGCCAGCAGCGCCTCCGACAGGTCTGCCACAGATACGCAGTATTTT.

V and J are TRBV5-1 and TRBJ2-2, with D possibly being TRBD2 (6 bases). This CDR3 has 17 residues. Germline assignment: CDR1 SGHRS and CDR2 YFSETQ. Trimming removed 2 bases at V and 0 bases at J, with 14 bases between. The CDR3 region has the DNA TGCGCCAGCAGCTTAGGAGGGATTACCACGAACACCGGGGAGCTGTTTTTT. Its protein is CASSLGGITTNTGELFF.

The DNA of the CDR3 is TGTGCCAGCAGCTTAGCTACAGTTGGGGGTTTGGATGAAAAACTGTTTTTT. This codes for CASSLATVGGLDEKLFF. The gene calls are TRBV7-6 and TRBJ1-4, with D tentatively TRBD1 (5 bases). V was clipped by 0 bases and J by 6 bases, with 17 bases between them. Germline V gives CDR1 SGHVS, CDR2 FNYEAQ. This CDR3 contains 17 residues.

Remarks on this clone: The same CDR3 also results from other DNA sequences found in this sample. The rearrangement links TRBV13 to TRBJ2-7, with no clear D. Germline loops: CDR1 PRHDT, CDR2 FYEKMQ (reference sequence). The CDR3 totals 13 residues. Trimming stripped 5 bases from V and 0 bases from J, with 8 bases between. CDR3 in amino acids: CASSLVSSYEQYF. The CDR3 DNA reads TGTGCCAGCAGCCTAGTAAGCTCCTACGAGCAGTACTTC.